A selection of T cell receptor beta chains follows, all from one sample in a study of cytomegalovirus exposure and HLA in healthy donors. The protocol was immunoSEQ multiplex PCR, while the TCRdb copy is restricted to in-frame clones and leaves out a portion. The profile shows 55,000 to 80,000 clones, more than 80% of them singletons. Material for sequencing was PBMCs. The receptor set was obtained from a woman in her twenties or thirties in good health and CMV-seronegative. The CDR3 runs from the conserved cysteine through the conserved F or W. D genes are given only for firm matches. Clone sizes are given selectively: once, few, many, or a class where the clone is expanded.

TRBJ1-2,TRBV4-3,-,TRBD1,TGCGCCAGCAGCCGAGGGACAGAGGATGGCTACACCTTC,CASSRGTEDGYTF
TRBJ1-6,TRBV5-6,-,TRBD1,TGTGCCAGCATCACCCGACAGGGCCGGGGGAATTCACCCCTCCACTTT,CASITRQGRGNSPLHF
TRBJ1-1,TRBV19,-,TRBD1,TGTGCCAGTAGTATCATCCGGACAGGCAGGACTGAAGCTTTCTTT,CASSIIRTGRTEAFF
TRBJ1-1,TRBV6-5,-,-,TGTGCCAGCAGTTCCACGTCGCGGGGGACTGAAGCTTTCTTT,CASSSTSRGTEAFF
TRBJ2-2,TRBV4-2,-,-,TGTGCCAGCAGCCAAGATAACGGGGGTCGGTTTGAGCTGTTTTTT,CASSQDNGGRFELFF
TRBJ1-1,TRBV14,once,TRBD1,TGTGCCAGCAGCCAAGATTTCAAGGGGGCAGAAAAAGGTGAAGCTTTCTTT,CASSQDFKGAEKGEAFF
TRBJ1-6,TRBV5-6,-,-,TGTGCCAGCAGCTTGGGAGCAGGGGTCAATTCACCCCTCCACTTT,CASSLGAGVNSPLHF
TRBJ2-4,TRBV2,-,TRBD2,TGTGCCAGCAGTGAAAGGCTAGCGGGGACCAAAAACATTCAGTACTTC,CASSERLAGTKNIQYF
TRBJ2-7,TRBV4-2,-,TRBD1,TGTGCCAGCAGCCACCTGTTGGGACAGGGTAAGAGGGAAAACTACGAGCAGTACTTC,CASSHLLGQGKRENYEQYF
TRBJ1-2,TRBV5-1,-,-,TGCGCCAGCAGCTTGGAGCCGGGGATAGACTATGGCTACACCTTC,CASSLEPGIDYGYTF
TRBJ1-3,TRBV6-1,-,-,TGTGCCAGCAGTGCAGTAGGACAACTCTCTGGAAACACCATATATTTT,CASSAVGQLSGNTIYF
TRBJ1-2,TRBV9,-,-,TGTGCCAGCAGCTTCCGACAGGACTCGCTTGGGTACACCTTC,CASSFRQDSLGYTF
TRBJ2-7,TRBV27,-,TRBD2,TGTGCCAGCGGAAGGACTAGCGGTTACGAGCAGTACTTC,CASGRTSGYEQYF
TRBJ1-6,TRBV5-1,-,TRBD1,TGCGCCAGCAGCCCTGACAGGGGTCGGAATTCACCCCTCCACTTT,CASSPDRGRNSPLHF
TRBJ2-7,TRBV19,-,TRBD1,TGTGCCAGTAGTCCGATGCCGGGACAGGTCCACGAGCAGTACTTC,CASSPMPGQVHEQYF
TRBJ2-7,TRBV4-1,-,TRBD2,TGCGCCAGCAGCCAGCCTAGCGGGGGGACCTACGAGCAGTACTTC,CASSQPSGGTYEQYF
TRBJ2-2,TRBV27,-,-,TGTGCCAGCAGTTTAAATCAGGCCAGCACTTACACCGGGGAGCTGTTTTTT,CASSLNQASTYTGELFF
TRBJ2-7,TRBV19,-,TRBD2,TGTGCCAGTAGTACCCCGGGACTAGCAGTCGAGCAGTACTTC,CASSTPGLAVEQYF
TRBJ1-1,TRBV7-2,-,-,TGTGCCAGCAGCTCCACAGAGGGCACTGAAGCTTTCTTT,CASSSTEGTEAFF
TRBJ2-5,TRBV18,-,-,TGTGCCAGCTCACCATTTATATCGACAGAACGCCAAGAGACCCAGTACTTC,CASSPFISTERQETQYF
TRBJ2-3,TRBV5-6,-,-,TGTGCCAGCAGCTCCTCTGCCCTCCGGGGGGCCGGCACAGATACGCAGTATTTT,CASSSSALRGAGTDTQYF
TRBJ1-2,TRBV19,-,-,TGTGCCAGTAGCGCGCCGAGGGGGTCCTATGGCTGCACCTTC,CASSAPRGSYGCTF
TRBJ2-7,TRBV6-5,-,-,TGTGCCAGCAGTTACTATCCTAGGAACGAGCAGTACTTC,CASSYYPRNEQYF
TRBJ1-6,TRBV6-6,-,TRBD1,TGTGCCAGCAGTTACTTCCAGGGGGATTCACCCCTCCACTTT,CASSYFQGDSPLHF
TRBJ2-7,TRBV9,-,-,TGTGCCAGCAGCCCCGGCAGGGTTGACGAGCAGTACTTC,CASSPGRVDEQYF
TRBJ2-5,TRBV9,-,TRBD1,TGTGCCAGCAGTCCCAGACAGGGTCAAGAGACCCAGTACTTC,CASSPRQGQETQYF
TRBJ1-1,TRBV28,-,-,TGTGCCAGCAGTTTTCCTCGACGGGGAATGAACACTGAAGCTTTCTTT,CASSFPRRGMNTEAFF
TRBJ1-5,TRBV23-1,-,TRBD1,TGCGCCAGCAGCGCAAGGACAGGGCGGAGGAAAGATCAGCCCCAGCATTTT,CASSARTGRRKDQPQHF
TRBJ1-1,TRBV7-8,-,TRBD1,TGTGCCAGCAGCTTCCTAGGACAGGGTAAGGGTAGCACTGAAGCTTTCTTT,CASSFLGQGKGSTEAFF
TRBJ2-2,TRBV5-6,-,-,TGTGCCACCGGAACTGCGGCGAACACCGGGGAGCTGTTTTTT,CATGTAANTGELFF
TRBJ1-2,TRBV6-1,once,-,TGTGCCAGCAGTGAAGGGGACTGGGGGTATGGCTACACCTTC,CASSEGDWGYGYTF
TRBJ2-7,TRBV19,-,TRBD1,TGTGCCAGTAGTAGAGGACAGGGGACAGGACCCTACGAGCAGTACTTC,CASSRGQGTGPYEQYF
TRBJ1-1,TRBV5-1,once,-,TGCGCCAGCAGCTTGAATTCAGGGATGGGCACTGAAGCTTTCTTT,CASSLNSGMGTEAFF
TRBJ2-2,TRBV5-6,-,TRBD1,TGTGCCAGCGTAGAGACAGGGCGGGACACCGGGGAGCTGTTTTTT,CASVETGRDTGELFF
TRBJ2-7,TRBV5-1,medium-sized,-,TGCGCCAGCAGCCTTGGTAGCTACTCCAACTACGAGCAGTACTTC,CASSLGSYSNYEQYF
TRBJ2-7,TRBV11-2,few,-,TGTGCCAGCAGCTTAACTGCACAGGGTCCCTACGAGCAGTACTTC,CASSLTAQGPYEQYF
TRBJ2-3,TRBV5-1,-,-,TGCGCCAGCTCACTCTCCACAGATACGCAGTATTTT,CASSLSTDTQYF
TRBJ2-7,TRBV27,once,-,TGTGCCAGCAGCCTCGACTGGGGCAGCGAGCAGTACTTC,CASSLDWGSEQYF
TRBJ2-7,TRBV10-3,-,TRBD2,TGTGCCATCCGGGCTAGCGGGGGAACCTACGAGCAGTACTTC,CAIRASGGTYEQYF
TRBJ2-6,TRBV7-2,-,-,TGTGCCAGCAGCGAAGACAACTCTGGGGCCAACGTCCTGACTTTC,CASSEDNSGANVLTF
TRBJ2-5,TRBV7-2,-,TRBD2,TGTGCCAGCAGCTTAGACGGGGGGGCGGAGACCCAGTACTTC,CASSLDGGAETQYF
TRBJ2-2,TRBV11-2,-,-,TGTGCCAGCAGCTTGACAGGCTCGAACACCGGGGAGCTGTTTTTT,CASSLTGSNTGELFF
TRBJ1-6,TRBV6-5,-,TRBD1,TGTGCCAGCAGTTACACCTCGGGACAGAGAAATTCACCCCTCCACTTT,CASSYTSGQRNSPLHF
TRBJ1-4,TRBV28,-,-,TGTGCCAGCAGTTTATTCGTCCCGAGGCAAGTTACAACTAATGAAAAACTGTTTTTT,CASSLFVPRQVTTNEKLFF
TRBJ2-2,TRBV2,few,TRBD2,TGTGCCAGCATTAGGGGACTAGCGGGGGGGCATGACACCGGGGAGCTGTTTTTT,CASIRGLAGGHDTGELFF
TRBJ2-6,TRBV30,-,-,TGTGCCTGGTGTCAAGGGGGTTACGGGGCCAACGTCCTGACTTTC,CAWCQGGYGANVLTF
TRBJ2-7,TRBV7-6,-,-,TGTGCCAGCAGCCGGCCCGGGGGGCCGGGGCACGAGCAGTACTTC,CASSRPGGPGHEQYF
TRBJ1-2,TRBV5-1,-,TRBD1,TGCGCCAGCCGACCCCAAAACTCCGGGACAGGGGGCATCGGCTACACCTTC,CASRPQNSGTGGIGYTF
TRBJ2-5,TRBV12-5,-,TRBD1,TGTGCTAGTGGTGGACAGGGGGTCCAAGAGACCCAGTACTTC,CASGGQGVQETQYF
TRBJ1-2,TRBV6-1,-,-,TGTGCCACCAGTCGACAGGCCGACTATGGCTACACCTTC,CATSRQADYGYTF
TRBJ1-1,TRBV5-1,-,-,TGCGTCAGCAGCTTGGCAGGCCTTGGCACTGAAGCTTTCTTT,CVSSLAGLGTEAFF